This T cell receptor (beta chain) appears in the sequencing data of a study of technical replicates of blood from a few donors. The V gene's germline CDR1 is SEHNR and CDR2 FQNEAQ (reference sequence). The CDR3 runs 13 residues. Trimming pared 4 bases from V and 8 bases from J, leaving 12 bases between. Profiling relied on immunoSEQ multiplex PCR, and the TCRdb table lists in-frame clones only, not all of them. The top ten clones hold roughly 0.36% of a sample with around 50,000 clones, roughly 95% of them seen once. This TCR derives from a human donor in good health. Sequenced: T cells isolated from PBMCs. The chain uses TRBV7-9 and TRBJ1-5; D is perhaps TRBD1 (6 bases). This chain's CDR3 is CASSSQGREPQHF. DNA for the CDR3: TGTGCCAGCAGCTCACAGGGTAGGGAGCCCCAGCATTTT.